The clone carrying this T cell receptor beta chain is a singleton in its sample. One end of the junction varies from germline; a read error may be responsible. Produced via immunoSEQ multiplex PCR; TCRdb's table is partial and in-frame only. Of hundreds of thousands of clones in the sample, more than 75% are singletons; the top ten hold about 0.01%. The sample belongs to a study of shared T cell receptors in the human thymus. CDR1 is SGHDT, CDR2 YYEEEE, per germline. The CDR3 sequence is 15 residues long. The data were also submitted as part of a second study, on human thymus T cells. Per that paper: Having surgery to correct congenital heart defects, healthy Finnish infants acted as the donors. The thymus was resected at corrective cardiac surgery. Thymic as well as blood repertoires seemed to favor certain V and J genes unevenly.

The sequencing input was thymocytes. This clonotype originated in a boy under three years old with a congenital heart defect. V is TRBV5-6 and J is TRBJ1-5, with TRBD1 matching 10 bases. CDR3 in DNA: TGTGCCAGCAGCTCCCGGGACAGGGGCAATCGGCCCCAGCATTTT. Amino acids: CASSSRDRGNRPQHF.